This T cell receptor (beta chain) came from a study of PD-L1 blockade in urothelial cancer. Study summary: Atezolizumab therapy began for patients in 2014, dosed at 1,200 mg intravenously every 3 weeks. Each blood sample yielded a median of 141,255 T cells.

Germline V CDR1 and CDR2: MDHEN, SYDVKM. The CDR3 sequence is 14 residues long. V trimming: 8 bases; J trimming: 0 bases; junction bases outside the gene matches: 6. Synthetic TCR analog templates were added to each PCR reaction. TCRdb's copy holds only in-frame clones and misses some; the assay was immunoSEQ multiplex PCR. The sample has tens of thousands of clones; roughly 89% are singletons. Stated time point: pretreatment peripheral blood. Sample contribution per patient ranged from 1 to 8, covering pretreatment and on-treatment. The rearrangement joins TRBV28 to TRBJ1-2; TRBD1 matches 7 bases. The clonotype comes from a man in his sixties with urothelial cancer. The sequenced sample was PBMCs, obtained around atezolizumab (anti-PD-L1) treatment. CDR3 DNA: TGTGCCAGCCTAGACAGGGCCACTAACTATGGCTACACCTTC. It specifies CASLDRATNYGYTF.